This is a list of T cell receptor beta chains from one sample in a study. TCRdb reprocessed the 5' RACE reads with MiXCR, giving one entry per CDR3 protein. The repertoire includes over 50,000 distinct CDR3 sequences, approximately 29% of them detected once, and around 2% sits in the top ten. Sample: tumor-infiltrating naive CD4+ T cells sorted from the breast tumor. All receptors come from a female donor with breast cancer. Both conserved end residues are part of each CDR3. The order of the fields is J gene, clone size, V gene, D gene, CDR3 protein, CDR3 DNA. D genes are given only for firm matches. Clone size is stated in some rows and not others, as once, few, many or a class when expanded.

j_gene: TRBJ1-6; abundance: -; v_gene: TRBV28; d_gene: TRBD1; CDR3aa: CASKTTGDNSPLHF; CDR3nt: TGTGCCAGCAAAACCACAGGGGATAATTCACCCCTCCACTTT
j_gene: TRBJ2-3; abundance: -; v_gene: TRBV4-3; d_gene: -; CDR3aa: CASSQDASAGTRPDTQYF; CDR3nt: TGCGCCAGCAGCCAAGATGCATCAGCGGGTACACGCCCAGATACGCAGTATTTT
j_gene: TRBJ2-2; abundance: -; v_gene: TRBV20-1; d_gene: -; CDR3aa: CSASAGLNTGELFF; CDR3nt: TGCAGTGCTAGTGCGGGCCTCAACACCGGGGAGCTGTTTTTT
j_gene: TRBJ1-2; abundance: -; v_gene: TRBV6-5; d_gene: TRBD1; CDR3aa: CASSKTGVGYTF; CDR3nt: TGTGCCAGCAGTAAGACAGGGGTTGGCTACACCTTC
j_gene: TRBJ2-5; abundance: few; v_gene: TRBV7-2; d_gene: TRBD2; CDR3aa: CASSLGSSGIETQYF; CDR3nt: TGTGCCAGCAGCTTAGGAAGTAGCGGGATAGAGACCCAGTACTTC
j_gene: TRBJ1-1; abundance: -; v_gene: TRBV5-4; d_gene: -; CDR3aa: CASSFPGQNTEAFF; CDR3nt: TGTGCCAGCAGCTTCCCAGGTCAGAACACTGAAGCTTTCTTT
j_gene: TRBJ1-1; abundance: -; v_gene: TRBV9; d_gene: TRBD1; CDR3aa: CASSLLTGGEEAFF; CDR3nt: TGTGCCAGCAGCCTATTGACAGGGGGCGAAGAGGCTTTCTTT
j_gene: TRBJ1-2; abundance: -; v_gene: TRBV20-1; d_gene: -; CDR3aa: CSAKEGRTRGILWDYGYTF; CDR3nt: TGCAGTGCCAAAGAAGGTCGGACAAGGGGAATTCTATGGGACTATGGCTACACCTTC
j_gene: TRBJ2-1; abundance: few; v_gene: TRBV3-1; d_gene: -; CDR3aa: CASSSSRSTSSYNEQFF; CDR3nt: TGTGCCAGCAGCTCCTCTCGGTCAACCAGCTCCTACAATGAGCAGTTCTTC
j_gene: TRBJ2-5; abundance: -; v_gene: TRBV28; d_gene: TRBD1; CDR3aa: CASSTTGAGTQYF; CDR3nt: TGTGCCAGCAGTACTACAGGGGCGGGGACCCAGTACTTC
j_gene: TRBJ1-5; abundance: few; v_gene: TRBV27; d_gene: -; CDR3aa: CASSPTGGWPESNQPQHF; CDR3nt: TGTGCCAGCAGTCCGACGGGGGGATGGCCAGAAAGTAATCAGCCCCAGCATTTT
j_gene: TRBJ2-1; abundance: few; v_gene: TRBV20-1; d_gene: TRBD2; CDR3aa: CSAQEPAGENNEQFF; CDR3nt: TGCAGTGCTCAAGAGCCAGCGGGGGAGAACAATGAGCAGTTCTTC
j_gene: TRBJ1-1; abundance: few; v_gene: TRBV12-3/TRBV12-4; d_gene: -; CDR3aa: CASSSWGRTFF; CDR3nt: TGTGCCAGCAGTTCGTGGGGCAGGACTTTCTTT
j_gene: TRBJ2-3; abundance: many; v_gene: TRBV5-1; d_gene: -; CDR3aa: CASSLVEGATQYF; CDR3nt: TGCGCCAGCAGCCTGGTGGAGGGGGCGACGCAGTATTTT
j_gene: TRBJ2-3; abundance: few; v_gene: TRBV30; d_gene: -; CDR3aa: CAWISQGRADTQYF; CDR3nt: TGTGCCTGGATCTCCCAGGGACGGGCAGATACGCAGTATTTT
j_gene: TRBJ2-3; abundance: few; v_gene: TRBV5-1; d_gene: -; CDR3aa: CASSLGESTDTQYF; CDR3nt: TGCGCCAGCAGCTTGGGGGAGTCTACAGATACGCAGTATTTT
j_gene: TRBJ2-1; abundance: -; v_gene: TRBV9; d_gene: TRBD1; CDR3aa: CASSYPDRADEQFF; CDR3nt: TGTGCCAGCAGCTACCCGGACAGGGCGGATGAGCAGTTCTTC
j_gene: TRBJ2-5; abundance: few; v_gene: TRBV20-1; d_gene: -; CDR3aa: CSARGDFKETQYF; CDR3nt: TGCAGTGCTAGGGGGGATTTCAAAGAGACCCAGTACTTC
j_gene: TRBJ1-2; abundance: -; v_gene: TRBV20-1; d_gene: -; CDR3aa: CSSSKNDYGYTF; CDR3nt: TGCAGTTCCTCCAAGAATGACTATGGCTACACCTTC
j_gene: TRBJ2-2; abundance: -; v_gene: TRBV6-4; d_gene: -; CDR3aa: CASSLQLGSGELFF; CDR3nt: TGTGCCAGCAGTCTTCAATTAGGGTCCGGGGAGTTGTTTTTT
j_gene: TRBJ1-6; abundance: -; v_gene: TRBV5-1; d_gene: -; CDR3aa: CASSLMGTDNSPLHF; CDR3nt: TGCGCCAGCAGCTTGATGGGGACCGATAATTCACCCCTCCACTTT
j_gene: TRBJ2-1; abundance: few; v_gene: TRBV7-2; d_gene: TRBD1; CDR3aa: CASSSTGQSEQFF; CDR3nt: TGTGCCAGCAGCTCGACAGGGCAAAGTGAGCAGTTCTTC
j_gene: TRBJ1-1; abundance: few; v_gene: TRBV18; d_gene: -; CDR3aa: CASSPVSDTEAFF; CDR3nt: TGTGCCAGCTCCCCCGTATCAGACACTGAAGCTTTCTTT
j_gene: TRBJ1-2; abundance: -; v_gene: TRBV6-5; d_gene: TRBD1; CDR3aa: CASSTGQGALLGYTF; CDR3nt: TGTGCCAGCAGTACGGGACAGGGGGCACTTCTAGGCTACACCTTC
j_gene: TRBJ1-3; abundance: -; v_gene: TRBV20-1; d_gene: -; CDR3aa: CSARDMTTSSSGNTIYF; CDR3nt: TGCAGTGCTAGAGATATGACCACCTCGAGCTCTGGAAACACCATATATTTT
j_gene: TRBJ2-5; abundance: -; v_gene: TRBV5-1; d_gene: TRBD1; CDR3aa: CASSSTGQGSSETQYF; CDR3nt: TGCGCCAGCAGCTCAACGGGACAGGGTTCGTCAGAGACCCAGTACTTC
j_gene: TRBJ1-1; abundance: -; v_gene: TRBV5-1; d_gene: -; CDR3aa: CASSLSKNTEAFF; CDR3nt: TGCGCCAGCAGCTTGTCAAAGAACACTGAAGCTTTCTTT
j_gene: TRBJ2-3; abundance: few; v_gene: TRBV6-5; d_gene: -; CDR3aa: CASSSDLTDTQYF; CDR3nt: TGTGCCAGCAGTTCCGACCTCACAGATACGCAGTATTTT
j_gene: TRBJ2-7; abundance: few; v_gene: TRBV6-5; d_gene: -; CDR3aa: CASGDGISYEQYF; CDR3nt: TGTGCCAGCGGGGACGGGATCTCCTACGAGCAGTACTTC
j_gene: TRBJ2-3; abundance: -; v_gene: TRBV3-1; d_gene: -; CDR3aa: CASSRWGTSTDTQYF; CDR3nt: TGTGCCAGCAGCCGGTGGGGTACTAGCACAGATACGCAGTATTTT
j_gene: TRBJ2-5; abundance: many; v_gene: TRBV7-2; d_gene: TRBD2; CDR3aa: CASSLGGGLAGGGETQYF; CDR3nt: TGTGCCAGCAGCTTAGGTGGTGGGCTAGCGGGAGGCGGGGAGACCCAGTACTTC
j_gene: TRBJ1-1; abundance: -; v_gene: TRBV7-9; d_gene: -; CDR3aa: CASSLTGLSTEAFF; CDR3nt: TGTGCCAGCAGCTTAACAGGCTTGAGCACTGAAGCTTTCTTT
j_gene: TRBJ2-1; abundance: few; v_gene: TRBV20-1; d_gene: -; CDR3aa: CSAQGHNNEQFF; CDR3nt: TGCAGTGCTCAGGGTCATAACAATGAGCAGTTCTTC
j_gene: TRBJ2-5; abundance: few; v_gene: TRBV4-2; d_gene: TRBD2; CDR3aa: CASSKLAGDTETQYF; CDR3nt: TGTGCCAGCAGCAAACTAGCGGGAGACACAGAGACCCAGTACTTC
j_gene: TRBJ2-4; abundance: few; v_gene: TRBV28; d_gene: -; CDR3aa: CASSQPKGSLAKNIQYF; CDR3nt: TGTGCAAGCTCCCAGCCTAAGGGATCCCTAGCCAAAAACATTCAGTACTTC
j_gene: TRBJ2-3; abundance: few; v_gene: TRBV10-3; d_gene: TRBD2; CDR3aa: CAIRGLAGGATDTQYF; CDR3nt: TGTGCCATCAGGGGACTAGCGGGGGGTGCCACAGATACGCAGTATTTT
j_gene: TRBJ1-1; abundance: few; v_gene: TRBV12-3/TRBV12-4; d_gene: -; CDR3aa: CASSLRGSNTEAFF; CDR3nt: TGTGCCAGCAGTCTCAGGGGTTCGAACACTGAAGCTTTCTTT
j_gene: TRBJ2-7; abundance: many; v_gene: TRBV3-1; d_gene: -; CDR3aa: CASSQVEGHLGEQYF; CDR3nt: TGTGCCAGCAGCCAGGTCGAGGGACACCTTGGCGAGCAGTACTTC
j_gene: TRBJ1-3; abundance: few; v_gene: TRBV6-5; d_gene: -; CDR3aa: CASTYAGTIYF; CDR3nt: TGTGCCAGCACCTACGCCGGTACCATATATTTT
j_gene: TRBJ2-3; abundance: -; v_gene: TRBV7-3; d_gene: TRBD2; CDR3aa: CASSLRRLATDAQYF; CDR3nt: TGTGCCAGCAGCTTAAGGCGACTAGCTACAGATGCGCAGTATTTT
j_gene: TRBJ1-6; abundance: many; v_gene: TRBV20-1; d_gene: TRBD1; CDR3aa: CSARDGMTGPNSPLHF; CDR3nt: TGCAGTGCTAGAGATGGGATGACAGGGCCTAATTCACCCCTCCACTTT
j_gene: TRBJ1-6; abundance: many; v_gene: TRBV28; d_gene: -; CDR3aa: CASSLTRDSSNFGNSPLHF; CDR3nt: TGTGCCAGCAGCCTTACTCGAGACAGTAGCAATTTCGGAAATTCACCCCTCCACTTT
j_gene: TRBJ1-2; abundance: -; v_gene: TRBV7-2; d_gene: -; CDR3aa: CASSPDTAYGYTF; CDR3nt: TGTGCCAGCAGCCCAGATACAGCATATGGCTACACCTTC
j_gene: TRBJ2-3; abundance: -; v_gene: TRBV4-3; d_gene: -; CDR3aa: CASSQEVGQWSTDTQYF; CDR3nt: TGCGCCAGCAGCCAAGAGGTCGGACAATGGAGCACAGATACGCAGTATTTT
j_gene: TRBJ2-7; abundance: -; v_gene: TRBV12-3/TRBV12-4; d_gene: -; CDR3aa: CASSHLRLYEQYF; CDR3nt: TGTGCCAGCAGCCACCTCCGGTTGTACGAGCAGTACTTC
j_gene: TRBJ2-6; abundance: few; v_gene: TRBV20-1; d_gene: TRBD2; CDR3aa: CSAALPGLGYVLTF; CDR3nt: TGCAGTGCAGCTCTCCCGGGACTAGGTTACGTCCTGACTTTC
j_gene: TRBJ2-2; abundance: many; v_gene: TRBV5-1; d_gene: -; CDR3aa: CASSLDGTGELFF; CDR3nt: TGCGCCAGCAGCTTGGACGGCACCGGGGAGCTGTTTTTT
j_gene: TRBJ1-5; abundance: -; v_gene: TRBV6-5; d_gene: -; CDR3aa: CASSKGDSNQPQHF; CDR3nt: TGTGCCAGCAGTAAGGGGGACAGCAATCAGCCCCAGCATTTT
j_gene: TRBJ1-1; abundance: few; v_gene: TRBV5-8; d_gene: TRBD1; CDR3aa: CASSLRGLGTEAFF; CDR3nt: TGTGCCAGCAGCTTGAGGGGGCTGGGGACTGAAGCTTTCTTT
j_gene: TRBJ1-2; abundance: -; v_gene: TRBV4-3; d_gene: TRBD1; CDR3aa: CASSQDPGQGTYGYTF; CDR3nt: TGCGCCAGCAGCCAAGACCCGGGACAGGGAACCTATGGCTACACCTTC
j_gene: TRBJ2-3; abundance: few; v_gene: TRBV7-2; d_gene: TRBD2; CDR3aa: CASSRYRGVNTQYF; CDR3nt: TGTGCCAGCAGCCGATACCGGGGGGTGAATACGCAGTATTTT
j_gene: TRBJ2-5; abundance: few; v_gene: TRBV3-1; d_gene: -; CDR3aa: CASSQWTAQGAQYF; CDR3nt: TGTGCCAGCAGCCAGTGGACAGCCCAAGGGGCCCAGTACTTC
j_gene: TRBJ1-2; abundance: -; v_gene: TRBV6-5; d_gene: -; CDR3aa: CASSYPEGHGYTF; CDR3nt: TGTGCCAGCAGTTACCCGGAAGGGCATGGCTACACCTTC